Below, 10 T cell receptor beta chains from the same sample are listed, as sequenced in a study of response to subunit inactivated influenza vaccine listed by TCRdb under 2018. The library was generated by RT-PCR. The sample was run on an Illumina HiSeq 2500. TCRdb reprocessed the public reads (quality trimming at Q25 with fastp, clone calling with MiXCR) and kept in-frame beta chains. Rows with a matching CDR3 protein are joined into one entry that keeps the most common DNA and genes. The sample table contains about 500,000 distinct CDR3 sequences; only one count was recorded for approximately 16% of them. The ten largest make up less than 4% of the sample. The sample in question was CD4+ T cells sorted from PBMCs, obtained roughly 24 months after vaccination. The receptors shown here come from a man aged 50-75 years who received an inactivated influenza vaccine. Donor details come from another sample of the same person, matched by shared clones.

The chain joins TRBV29-1 to TRBJ1-2, with TRBD1 as a possible D gene (5 bases). CDR1 and CDR2 (germline): SQVTM, ANQGSEA. CDR3 length: 13 residues. V was cut by 7 bases and J by 0 bases, with 12 bases left in between. For the CDR3, the DNA is TGCAGCGCCAACAGGCTAACTAACTATGGCTACACCTTC. The encoded protein is CSANRLTNYGYTF.

The table lists this clonotype with a few counts. The chain joins TRBV24-1 to TRBJ2-2, with D unclear. CDR3 length: 13 amino acids. The germline V gene encodes CDR1 KGHDR and CDR2 SFDVKD. V dropped 3 bases and J dropped 6 bases, with 7 bases sitting between them. The CDR3 spells CATSDLQPGELFF. CDR3 coding DNA: TGTGCCACCAGTGATCTCCAGCCCGGGGAGCTGTTTTTT.

This clonotype was detected only a few times. J is TRBJ2-7 and V is TRBV7-2, with D hard to call. CDR1 SGHTA and CDR2 FQGNSA come from the germline V gene. Trimming pared 5 bases from V and 4 bases from J, leaving 12 bases between. This CDR3 comprises 13 residues. CDR3 nucleotides: TGTGCCAGCAGCCTGGCTAGAAGATACGAGCAGTACTTC. Translation gives CASSLARRYEQYF.

This clonotype turned up a few times. This chain joins TRBV20-1 and TRBJ1-5; D may be TRBD1 (6 bases). Per the germline V gene, CDR1 is DFQATT and CDR2 is SNEGSKA (reference sequence). V shed 6 bases and J shed 8 bases, with 17 bases lying between them. The CDR3 runs 13 residues. CDR3 nucleotides: TGCAGTGCCGCGGACAGTCCCTTTGAGCCCCAGCATTTT. It specifies CSAADSPFEPQHF.

This clonotype was found many times. The DNA of the CDR3 is TGTGCCACCCGGGACGGAACGAACACCGGGGAGCTGTTTTTT. This encodes CATRDGTNTGELFF. V and J are TRBV10-3 and TRBJ2-2, with D perhaps being TRBD1 or TRBD2 (5 bases each). V gave up 10 bases and J gave up 0 bases, with 12 bases separating them. The CDR3 is 14 residues long. The germline V gene encodes CDR1 ENHRY and CDR2 SYGVKD.

The CDR3 nucleotides read TGTGCCAGCAGCCAAGGGCGTCGGTTGTGGTCCTACGAGCAGTACTTC. Amino acids: CASSQGRRLWSYEQYF. The chain combines TRBV3-1 with TRBJ2-7; the D is unclear. The CDR3 is made up of 16 amino acids. V shed 1 base and J shed 1 base, with 14 bases lying between them. CDR1 is LGHDT, CDR2 YNNKEL, per germline (reference sequence).

This clonotype has at least ten counts. This sequence joins TRBV20-1 and TRBJ1-2; 7 bases align to TRBD1. CDR3 length: 13 amino acids. V shed 6 bases, J shed 2 bases, and the junction held 6 bases outside the gene matches. The V gene's germline CDR1 is DFQATT and CDR2 SNEGSKA (reference sequence). CDR3 sequence (DNA): TGCAGTGCAGAGGACAGGAGAAACTATGGCTACACCTTC. Protein sequence: CSAEDRRNYGYTF.

The CDR3 sequence is CASRTRRETQYF. The CDR3 DNA reads TGTGCCAGCAGAACCAGACGCGAGACCCAGTACTTC. V gene TRBV28 combines with J gene TRBJ2-5; D unresolved. CDR1 and CDR2 from the germline V gene are MDHEN and SYDVKM. The V end lost 6 bases, the J end lost 5 bases, and 10 bases lay between the germline ends. This CDR3 has 12 residues.

This clonotype has only a few counts. This sequence joins TRBV14 and TRBJ2-3; 7 bases map to TRBD2. Germline V lookup: CDR1 SGHDN, CDR2 FVKESK. Unmatched junction bases numbered 6, after V lost 6 bases and J lost 6 bases. CDR3 size: 13 residues. CDR3 region: CASRISGADTQYF. In nucleotides, the CDR3 is TGTGCCAGCAGAATCAGCGGGGCCGATACGCAGTATTTT.

The chain joins TRBV10-3 to TRBJ1-3, with 7 bases fitting TRBD1. CDR1 is ENHRY, CDR2 SYGVKD, per germline. The CDR3 is 14 amino acids. The ends lost 6 bases at V and 6 bases at J; junction bases unmatched: 8. The CDR3 sequence: CAIRGQVGENTIYF. CDR3 sequence (DNA): TGTGCCATCAGAGGACAGGTCGGCGAAAACACCATATATTTT.